One sample yielded the 18 T cell receptor beta chains listed below, sequenced in a study of cytomegalovirus exposure and HLA in healthy donors. Use of 60 Vbeta and 13 Jbeta primers characterized the PCR. Measured with immunoSEQ multiplex PCR; TCRdb has only the in-frame clones, and not every one. The table shows 150,000 or so clones, with 60% to 85% occurring only once. The specimen sequenced was PBMCs. Receptors were obtained from a man in his forties in good health and CMV-seropositive.

This sequence joins TRBV2 and TRBJ1-5, with 10 nucleotides matching TRBD1. Germline CDR1 is SNHLY and CDR2 is FYNNEI. The CDR3 is 16 residues long. V trimming: 4 bases; J trimming: 2 bases; junction bases outside the gene matches: 5. The CDR3 spells CASSGSGTGGNQPQHF. CDR3 sequence (DNA): TGTGCCAGCAGTGGCTCCGGGACAGGGGGCAATCAGCCCCAGCATTTT.

The rearrangement links TRBV6-5 to TRBJ2-7; TRBD1 matches 8 bases. The V segment lost 2 bases and the J segment 0 bases; nucleotides outside the gene matches: 6. Germline V gives CDR1 MNHEY, CDR2 SVGAGI. This CDR3 is built from 16 residues. The CDR3 spells CASSYRRDRSSYEQYF. The CDR3 region has the DNA TGTGCCAGCAGTTACAGAAGGGACAGGAGCTCCTACGAGCAGTACTTC.

The sample holds a few counts of this clone. This chain links TRBV5-4 with TRBJ2-1; TRBD2 aligns across 8 bases. CDR1 and CDR2 from the germline V gene are SGHNT and YYREEE (reference sequence). There are 15 residues in the CDR3. V lost 7 bases and J lost 0; bases outside the gene matches: 6. As DNA, the CDR3 is TGTGCCAGCTGGGAGCGGGGGATCTCCTACAATGAGCAGTTCTTC. It translates to CASWERGISYNEQFF.

This clone has only a few counts. V is TRBV28 and J is TRBJ2-4; tentative D call: TRBD2 (5 bases). Germline CDR1 is MDHEN and CDR2 is SYDVKM. V gave up 10 bases and J gave up 7 bases, with 20 bases separating them. The CDR3 has 14 residues. CDR3 sequence (DNA): TGTGCCACCCTCCGTGGACTCTCCGGGAACATTCAGTACTTC. Translation gives CATLRGLSGNIQYF.

The chain links TRBV15 to TRBJ1-2; possibly TRBD1 for D (6 bases). Germline V CDR1 and CDR2: LNHNV, YYDKDF (reference sequence). V lost 4 bases and J 3 bases, leaving 12 bases between the germline ends. The CDR3 runs 14 residues. CDR3 in amino acids: CATSTLEGDYGYTF. In DNA, the CDR3 is TGTGCCACCAGCACCCTCGAGGGGGACTATGGCTACACCTTC.

This chain links TRBV28 with TRBJ2-4; tentative D call: TRBD1 (5 bases). From germline, CDR1 is MDHEN and CDR2 SYDVKM. This CDR3 contains 14 residues. V lost 6 bases to trimming and J lost 5 bases, with 14 bases between them. CDR3 bases: TGTGCCAGCAGGTTCGTTGACAGCCAAAACATTCAGTACTTC. Its translation is CASRFVDSQNIQYF. The variable domain in full, completed from reference TRBV28 and TRBJ2-4, reads DVKVTQSSRYLVKRTGEKVFLECVQDMDHENMFWYRQDPGLGLRLIYFSYDVKMKEKGDIPEGYSVSREKKERFSLILESASTNQTSMYLCASRFVDSQNIQYFGAGTRLSVL.

The chain links TRBV28 to TRBJ1-5, with 7 bases that match TRBD1. Losses at the gene ends were 4 bases for V and 2 bases for J; bases not matched to a gene: 11. Germline-derived CDR1 and CDR2 are MDHEN and SYDVKM. This CDR3 region has 17 residues. DNA for the CDR3: TGTGCCAGCAGTTCCCCCGGACAGGTAGGGCGCAATCAGCCCCAGCATTTT. This sequence encodes CASSSPGQVGRNQPQHF.

This clone was counted between two and nine times. The chain links TRBV7-2 to TRBJ2-5; possible D gene TRBD2, 5 bases. This CDR3 region has 14 residues. Trimming took off 5 bases at V and 1 base at J, with 11 bases between the two ends. Germline lookup yields CDR1 SGHTA and CDR2 FQGNSA. CDR3 bases: TGTGCCAGCAGCACACGGACTCCCCAAGAGACCCAGTACTTC. It codes for CASSTRTPQETQYF.

V and J are TRBV9 and TRBJ2-4; D gene unclear. Germline CDR1 reads SGDLS; CDR2 reads YYNGEE. The CDR3 covers 14 residues. Deletions cut 4 bases from V and 1 base from J, with 9 bases between. This CDR3 is CASSPSLAKNIQYF. The CDR3 DNA is TGTGCCAGCAGCCCGAGCCTCGCCAAAAACATTCAGTACTTC.

The chain is built from TRBV30 and TRBJ2-7, with 7 positions matching TRBD2. From germline, CDR1 is GTSNPN and CDR2 SVGIG (reference sequence). V lost 5 bases, J lost 4 bases, and 5 bases stayed unmatched. The CDR3 consists of 12 residues. CDR3 nucleotides: TGTGCCTGGGGGACTATTCCTTACGAGCAGTACTTC. Its translation: CAWGTIPYEQYF. Full variable domain (outside the CDR3, taken from reference TRBV30 and TRBJ2-7): SQTIHQWPATLVQPVGSPLSLECTVEGTSNPNLYWYRQAAGRGLQLLFYSVGIGQISSEVPQNLSASRPQDRQFILSSKKLLLSDSGFYLCAWGTIPYEQYFGPGTRLTVT.

This clone has just one count. The V and J genes are TRBV10-3 and TRBJ2-7; 11 bases agree with TRBD2. CDR3 size: 14 residues. V lost 7 bases and J lost 3; bases outside the gene matches: 5. CDR1 and CDR2 from the germline V gene are ENHRY and SYGVKD. The chain's CDR3 is CAITATSGVYEQYF. Here the CDR3 DNA reads TGTGCCATCACTGCGACTAGCGGGGTCTACGAGCAGTACTTC.

This sequence joins TRBV7-6 and TRBJ2-7; TRBD2 agrees at 8 bases. The CDR3 spans 15 residues. CDR1 and CDR2 (germline): SGHVS, FNYEAQ. V was clipped by 3 bases and J by 2 bases; unmatched bases: 6. DNA for the CDR3: TGTGCCAGCAGCTTTCTTAGCGGGGACCCCTACGAGCAGTACTTC. It is translated as CASSFLSGDPYEQYF.

CDR3 in amino acids: CASSSQGFEAFF. The CDR3 nucleotides read TGTGCCAGCAGCTCACAGGGTTTTGAAGCTTTCTTT. The chain uses TRBV7-2 and TRBJ1-1; possibly TRBD1 for D (6 bases). The CDR3 totals 12 residues. V shed 4 bases and J shed 7 bases, with 10 bases lying between them. The germline gives CDR1 SGHTA, CDR2 FQGNSA. Together with reference TRBV7-2 and TRBJ1-1, the CDR3 gives the full variable domain: GAGVSQSPSNKVTEKGKDVELRCDPISGHTALYWYRQSLGQGLEFLIYFQGNSAPDKSGLPSDRFSAERTGGSVSTLTIQRTQQEDSAVYLCASSSQGFEAFFGQGTRLTVV.

The chain employs TRBV7-2 and TRBJ2-3, with D possibly being TRBD2 (5 bases). Trimming cost V 5 bases and J 3 bases, with 9 bases left between them. From germline, CDR1 is SGHTA and CDR2 FQGNSA. The CDR3 runs to 13 residues. DNA of the CDR3: TGTGCCAGCAGCCCCCCGGGGACAGATACGCAGTATTTT. This encodes CASSPPGTDTQYF.

The CDR3 sequence: CASSPPSGGKGETQYF. The CDR3 DNA reads TGTGCCAGCTCACCACCTTCCGGAGGTAAAGGGGAGACCCAGTACTTC. The chain recombines TRBV18 with TRBJ2-5; D might be TRBD2 (5 bases). The CDR3 covers 16 residues. Per the germline V gene, CDR1 is KGHSH and CDR2 is LQKENI. With 0 bases removed from V and 5 bases from J, the gap between germline ends came to 16 bases.

This chain joins TRBV5-6 and TRBJ2-2; D unresolved. The CDR3 is 14 amino acids. V was clipped by 0 bases and J by 3 bases, with 6 bases between them. In germline, CDR1 is SGHDT, CDR2 YYEEEE. The CDR3 nucleotides are TGTGCCAGCAGCTTGGTTTCCTACACCGGGGAGCTGTTTTTT. It translates to CASSLVSYTGELFF.

This clone was counted between two and nine times. The chain recombines TRBV27 with TRBJ2-2; a weak D match, TRBD2 (6 bases). From germline, CDR1 is MNHEY and CDR2 SMNVEV (reference sequence). This CDR3 spans 16 amino acids. The ends were cut back, 1 base at V and 1 base at J, with 10 bases in the middle. For the CDR3, the DNA is TGTGCCAGCAGTTTATTAGGTAGCGGGAACACCGGGGAGCTGTTTTTT. Amino acids: CASSLLGSGNTGELFF.

This chain uses TRBV5-1 with TRBJ2-2; 9 bases match TRBD2. The J segment lost 0 bases and the V segment lost 2 bases, leaving 5 bases of the junction unmatched. The CDR3 consists of 17 residues. Germline loops: CDR1 SGHRS, CDR2 YFSETQ. This chain's CDR3 is CASSFSQREANTGELFF. CDR3 nucleotides: TGCGCCAGCAGCTTCTCCCAGCGGGAGGCGAACACCGGGGAGCTGTTTTTT.